A single sample is the source of the 8 T cell receptor beta chains below, sequenced in a study of T-cell reconstitution after alpha-beta-depleted transplantation in children. Preparation of the TCRbeta library used unique molecular identifiers. MiXCR, run by TCRdb on the PCR reads, gives a single entry per CDR3 protein. The repertoire holds some 640,000 distinct CDR3 sequences, approximately 17% seen once, with 1.1% in the top ten. The input for sequencing was PBMCs from the stem cell graft donor, taken from the stem cell graft. The receptor set was obtained from a human donor who donated a stem cell graft to a child with acute myeloid leukemia.

For this clonotype: Being one base from a much bigger clone, this may be a read error. The rearrangement joins TRBV29-1 to TRBJ1-1; no clear D. CDR1 is SQVTM and CDR2 is ANQGSEA in the germline V gene. The CDR3 runs to 15 residues. Trimming shortened V by 3 bases and J by 1 base, and 15 bases separated the two germline ends. CDR3: CSVDDRRTENTEAFF. The CDR3 nucleotides are TGCAGCGTTGACGATCGAAGGACGGAGAACACTGAAGCTTTCTTT.

The chain employs TRBV4-3 and TRBJ1-4; D is perhaps TRBD1 (6 bases). Germline V gives CDR1 LGHNA, CDR2 YSLEER. V lost 1 base to trimming and J lost 7 bases, with 13 bases between them. The CDR3 extends over 15 amino acids. The CDR3 coding sequence is TGCGCCAGCAGCCAAGTCGTCGGGGGCGGTGAAAAACTGTTTTTT. Translating gives CASSQVVGGGEKLFF.

This clonotype has at least ten counts. The rearrangement links TRBV29-1 to TRBJ2-6; D unclear. Germline V gene sequence: CDR1 SQVTM, CDR2 ANQGSEA. V was clipped by 0 bases and J by 2 bases, with 2 bases between them. This CDR3 has 13 residues. CDR3 residues: CSVEETGANVLTF. In DNA, the CDR3 is TGCAGCGTTGAAGAAACTGGGGCCAACGTCCTGACTTTC.

CDR3 amino acids: CSARDAGRGQEAFF. The CDR3 DNA is TGCAGTGCTAGGGATGCCGGCCGCGGGCAAGAAGCTTTCTTT. The chain has TRBV20-1 and TRBJ1-1, with no clear D. This CDR3 contains 14 residues. With 3 bases removed from V and 8 bases from J, the gap between germline ends came to 19 bases. Germline CDR1 is DFQATT and CDR2 is SNEGSKA (reference sequence).

This clonotype appeared a few times. V gene TRBV12-3 or TRBV12-4 combines with J gene TRBJ2-2; D perhaps matches TRBD1 (6 bases). V lost 8 bases to trimming and J lost 5 bases, with 12 bases between them. CDR3 length: 13 residues. The CDR3 coding sequence is TGTGCCAGCCCAGGGGAAGGAACCGGGGAGCTGTTTTTT. It encodes CASPGEGTGELFF.

This clonotype has at least ten counts. The chain recombines TRBV29-1 with TRBJ1-1; weak D call: TRBD1 (5 bases). The CDR3 sequence is 14 residues long. Deletions cut 4 bases from V and 0 bases from J, with 12 bases between. Looked up from germline, CDR1 is SQVTM and CDR2 is ANQGSEA. The CDR3 is CSVAMGVMNTEAFF. The CDR3 DNA reads TGCAGCGTTGCGATGGGGGTAATGAACACTGAAGCTTTCTTT.

Regarding this clonotype: Just one base apart from a much larger clone, this may be a read error. This chain links TRBV20-1 with TRBJ1-6; D gene ambiguous. The germline gives CDR1 DFQATT, CDR2 SNEGSKA (reference sequence). V lost 5 bases and J lost 9, with 17 bases in between. The CDR3 has 14 amino acids. The CDR3 loop reads CSAPPGRPSSPLHF. The DNA of the CDR3 is TGCAGTGCTCCCCCGGGTCGGCCTAGTTCACCCCTCCACTTT.

This clonotype was seen more than once but under ten times. V usage is TRBV12-3 or TRBV12-4 and J usage is TRBJ1-3; D gene uncertain. This CDR3 contains 16 residues. Trimming pared 6 bases from V and 0 bases from J, leaving 15 bases between. CDR3 region: CASSLTVRFSGNTIYF. In DNA, the CDR3 is TGTGCCAGCAGCCTTACTGTTCGTTTCTCTGGAAACACCATATATTTT.